A selection of T cell receptor beta chains follows, all from one sample in a study of T-cell reconstitution after alpha-beta-depleted transplantation in children. TCRdb processed the PCR reads anew with MiXCR; each CDR3 protein has one entry. The sample has roughly 280,000 distinct CDR3 sequences, 11% seen once; the top ten hold around 20%. Sample: peripheral blood, taken 180 days after TCRalphabeta/CD19-depleted stem cell transplant. All receptors come from a male patient aged 2-15 years who had a stem cell transplant for chronic granulomatous disease, so the T cells may come from the graft donor. CDR3s include the opening cysteine and the closing phenylalanine or tryptophan. A D gene is named only where the DNA matches it firmly. Size is omitted from some rows. Given values are once, few, many or a class for expanded clones.

cdr3_nt cdr3_aa clone_size cdr3_length j_call d_call v_call
TGTGCCAGCAGCTTAAGACAGGGCACCGAGCAGTACTTC CASSLRQGTEQYF many 13 TRBJ2-7 TRBD1 TRBV7-3
TGTGCCAGCAGCCCCAAGGGACTCCCAAGGTATGAGCAGTTCTTC CASSPKGLPRYEQFF many 15 TRBJ2-1 - TRBV7-8
TGCGCCAGCAGTCACAAGACAGGGAGCTACAATCAGCCCCAGCATTTT CASSHKTGSYNQPQHF - 16 TRBJ1-5 TRBD1 TRBV23-1
TGTGCCAGCACCCTTTTAGGCTTTTCAACTCATGAAAAACTGTTTTTC CASTLLGFSTHEKLFF - 16 TRBJ1-4 - TRBV12-3/TRBV12-4
TGTGCCAGTAGGGGAGACAGGGAAGGAGATCATCAGCCCCAGCATTTT CASRGDREGDHQPQHF many 16 TRBJ1-5 TRBD1 TRBV19
TGTGCCAGCAGCAACCGGACAGGGGGAAATGTTGGCAATCAGCCCCAGCATTTT CASSNRTGGNVGNQPQHF many 18 TRBJ1-5 - TRBV21-1
TGCAGCGTTGGCGGACAGGGCTACGAGCAGTACTTC CSVGGQGYEQYF many 12 TRBJ2-7 TRBD1 TRBV29-1
TGTGCCAGCAGTCCCCCGACATGGCTAGCGGGAGGGCCCGGATTGGCCAAAAACATTCAGTACTTC CASSPPTWLAGGPGLAKNIQYF many 22 TRBJ2-4 TRBD2 TRBV28
TGTGCCTGGAGTGTAGGGGGCGGTCAGCCCCAGCATTTT CAWSVGGGQPQHF - 13 TRBJ1-5 TRBD1 TRBV30
TGCGCCAGCAGCAAAAACAGGGGGCTTAGAGATACGCAGTATTTT CASSKNRGLRDTQYF many 15 TRBJ2-3 TRBD1 TRBV5-1
TGTGCCATCAGCCCCCACACCTACAATGAGCAGTTCTTC CAISPHTYNEQFF many 13 TRBJ2-1 - TRBV10-3
TGTGCCATCATGGGTAGCGGGGGGGTCAATGAGCAGTTCTTC CAIMGSGGVNEQFF many 14 TRBJ2-1 TRBD2 TRBV10-3
TGTGCCAGCAGGTCGGAGGGCGCGTTCTACGAGCAGTACTTC CASRSEGAFYEQYF many 14 TRBJ2-7 - TRBV7-8
TGTGCCAGCACCGACAGATCTCTGGAGCAGTACTTC CASTDRSLEQYF many 12 TRBJ2-7 - TRBV18
TGTGCCAGCAGTGACCTAGCGGGGGGGGAGCAGTTCTTC CASSDLAGGEQFF many 13 TRBJ2-1 TRBD2 TRBV25-1
TGCAGCGTTTTACTAGCGGGGGTTTACAATGAGCAGTTCTTC CSVLLAGVYNEQFF many 14 TRBJ2-1 TRBD2 TRBV29-1
TGTGCCACCAGCAGACGAAACACCGGGGAGCTGTTTTTT CATSRRNTGELFF many 13 TRBJ2-2 - TRBV15
TGCGCCAGCAGCCAGCTAACGCTTGTGGGGGATACGCAGTATTTT CASSQLTLVGDTQYF many 15 TRBJ2-3 - TRBV4-1
TGTGCCAGCAGCCGCATCGGGACGGGTGGGGCCAACGTCCTGACTTTC CASSRIGTGGANVLTF many 16 TRBJ2-6 - TRBV7-6
TGTGCCAGCAGTGTCGATCGAGCGGGAGGATCAGATACGCAGTATTTT CASSVDRAGGSDTQYF few 16 TRBJ2-3 TRBD2 TRBV2
TGCAGTGCTAGAGGGACAGTTCGCCCCTACGAGCAGTACTTC CSARGTVRPYEQYF many 14 TRBJ2-7 - TRBV20-1
TGCAGTGCTAGAGATCTCCCCTCTGAGCAGTTCTTC CSARDLPSEQFF many 12 TRBJ2-1 - TRBV20-1
TGTGCCAGCAGTTACACCGGACAGGGGGCGGCTGAAGCTTTCTTT CASSYTGQGAAEAFF many 15 TRBJ1-1 TRBD1 TRBV6-5
TGTGCCAGCAGCGACTTAAGGGCAGATACGCAGTATTTT CASSDLRADTQYF many 13 TRBJ2-3 - TRBV27
TGTGCCAGCAGCGCTGGAAACACCATATATTTT CASSAGNTIYF many 11 TRBJ1-3 - TRBV7-8
TGTGCCAGCACAACCTGGACAGAGGATGGCTACACCTTC CASTTWTEDGYTF many 13 TRBJ1-2 - TRBV27
TGCAGCGTTGAAGAGGGCAGGGGGCTCAATGAGCAGTTCTTC CSVEEGRGLNEQFF many 14 TRBJ2-1 TRBD1 TRBV29-1
TGTGCCAGCACTCAAGGCGGGTACAATGAGCAGTTCTTC CASTQGGYNEQFF - 13 TRBJ2-1 - TRBV2
TGTGCCAGCAGTTTAGCCTTCCCGGGGGACAGGCTATCCTACGAGCAGTACTTC CASSLAFPGDRLSYEQYF many 18 TRBJ2-7 TRBD1 TRBV12-3/TRBV12-4
TGTGCCAGCAGCTCCCGCCCCCGACTGGCCCGAGGCACCGGGGAGCTGTTTTTT CASSSRPRLARGTGELFF many 18 TRBJ2-2 - TRBV7-2
TGTGCCAGCTCCCGGGCTACAGGTGAAGCTTTCTTT CASSRATGEAFF many 12 TRBJ1-1 - TRBV5-5
TGTGCCAGCAGTTACCTTGGAGGGACTAGCCCTCCCTACGAGCAGTACTTC CASSYLGGTSPPYEQYF - 17 TRBJ2-7 TRBD2 TRBV6-2/TRBV6-3
TGTGCCACCAAGGGACCGAACACCGGGGAGCTGTTTTTT CATKGPNTGELFF many 13 TRBJ2-2 - TRBV6-4
TGTGCCAGCAGCCTCAGGACTGTGAATGAGCAGTTCTTC CASSLRTVNEQFF many 13 TRBJ2-1 - TRBV13
TGTGCCAGCAGCTGGGGGACAGGGGGCGAGCAGTTCTTC CASSWGTGGEQFF many 13 TRBJ2-1 TRBD1 TRBV5-5
TGTGCCAGCAGTTTAGGGGGGAGTGAGCTCTATGAGCAGTTCTTC CASSLGGSELYEQFF many 15 TRBJ2-1 - TRBV28
TGTGCCAGCAGCAAATCACCGGGACACCTAGACAATGAGCAGTTCTTC CASSKSPGHLDNEQFF many 16 TRBJ2-1 - TRBV21-1
TGTGCCAGCAGCCCTCCACCGAACACTGAAGCTTTCTTT CASSPPPNTEAFF many 13 TRBJ1-1 - TRBV7-2
TGTGCCAGTAGACTGAGGGGACGGCCCCAGCATTTT CASRLRGRPQHF - 12 TRBJ1-5 - TRBV19
TGCAGTGCTGAGGGGGTAAAAATCAATGAGCAGTTCTTC CSAEGVKINEQFF many 13 TRBJ2-1 - TRBV20-1
TGTGCCTGGAGTGCGGGGGGGCGAAATTCGAACTATGGCTACACCTTC CAWSAGGRNSNYGYTF many 16 TRBJ1-2 - TRBV30
TGCAGTGCCGCGGGCAGGGCGATGCTAGGAGCTTTCTTT CSAAGRAMLGAFF many 13 TRBJ1-1 - TRBV20-1
TGTGCCAGCAGCGTAGACGGGCCCTCCTACGAGCAGTACTTC CASSVDGPSYEQYF many 14 TRBJ2-7 - TRBV9
TGTGCCGGGGGGGGTGCGAATTCACCCCTCCACTTT CAGGGANSPLHF many 12 TRBJ1-6 - TRBV12-3/TRBV12-4
TGTGCCAGCAGCAGTGACAAGCTAGTAGCTTTCTTT CASSSDKLVAFF many 12 TRBJ1-1 - TRBV7-9
TGTGCCAGCAGTTACAGGTGGGATCAGCCCCAGCATTTT CASSYRWDQPQHF many 13 TRBJ1-5 - TRBV6-5
TGTGCCAGCAGGAACGGACGGAGCACAGATACGCAGTATTTT CASRNGRSTDTQYF many 14 TRBJ2-3 - TRBV12-3/TRBV12-4
TGTGCCAGCAGTTCGATGACGGACCCTAAAACGAACACTGAAGCTTTCTTT CASSSMTDPKTNTEAFF many 17 TRBJ1-1 - TRBV28